The next 30 T cell receptor beta chains were all read from a single sample in a study of blood T cell repertoires in COVID-19. Profiled with immunoSEQ multiplex PCR; TCRdb holds only in-frame clones, not every one. The table records 140,000 or so clones, around 89% of them present only once. Sequenced material: peripheral blood. The source is a woman aged 55 to 70 with active COVID-19.

This clone was detected once. The CDR3 is CASIPTPGTSGSAYEQYF. The CDR3 DNA follows: TGTGCCAGCATCCCCACCCCAGGGACTAGCGGGAGCGCCTACGAGCAGTACTTC. The chain links TRBV28 to TRBJ2-7, with TRBD2 identical over 14 bases. This CDR3 comprises 18 residues. The V segment lost 7 bases and the J segment 2 bases; nucleotides outside the gene matches: 13. Germline CDR1 MDHEN, CDR2 SYDVKM.

V usage is TRBV5-6 and J usage is TRBJ2-5, with a weak D call TRBD2 (6 bases). Germline V gives CDR1 SGHDT, CDR2 YYEEEE. This CDR3 is 12 amino acids long. V lost 7 bases to trimming and J lost 3 bases, with 10 bases between them. CDR3 residues: CASGLIKETQYF. The CDR3 DNA follows: TGTGCCAGCGGACTAATAAAAGAGACCCAGTACTTC. Combining the CDR3 with reference TRBV5-6 and TRBJ2-5 gives the whole variable domain DAGVTQSPTHLIKTRGQQVTLRCSPKSGHDTVSWYQQALGQGPQFIFQYYEEEERQRGNFPDRFSGHQFPNYSSELNVNALLLGDSALYLCASGLIKETQYFGPGTRLLVL.

The chain is built from TRBV9 and TRBJ2-1, with D possibly TRBD2 on 5 matching bases. The CDR3 extends over 16 amino acids. The germline V gene has CDR1 SGDLS and CDR2 YYNGEE. V lost 0 bases to trimming and J lost 3 bases, with 13 bases between them. This chain's CDR3 is CASSVATSGLYNEQFF. The CDR3 DNA sequence: TGTGCCAGCAGCGTAGCTACGAGCGGCCTCTACAATGAGCAGTTCTTC.

The V gene is TRBV7-2, the J gene TRBJ2-7; TRBD1 matches 7 bases. This CDR3 region has 13 residues. The ends lost 5 bases at V and 2 bases at J; junction bases unmatched: 3. Germline CDR1 SGHTA, CDR2 FQGNSA. CDR3 bases: TGTGCCAGCAGCCGTCAGGGGGCCTACGAGCAGTACTTC. Translated: CASSRQGAYEQYF.

The chain recombines TRBV24-1 with TRBJ2-3, with D perhaps matching TRBD2 (6 bases). Germline V gene lookup returns CDR1 KGHDR and CDR2 SFDVKD. The CDR3 has 10 residues. The CDR3 region has the DNA TGTCTACCGGACTATGATACGCAGTATTTT. Its translation is CLPDYDTQYF.

V usage is TRBV21-1 and J usage is TRBJ2-7; no check of the table's D call, TRBD2, against the DNA was made. TRBV21-1 corresponds to a pseudogene. The CDR3 covers 18 residues. Here the CDR3 reads CASSKDWAGLAVPYEQYF. CDR3 in DNA: TGTGCCAGCAGCAAAGATTGGGCCGGACTAGCGGTACCCTACGAGCAGTACTTC.

The rearrangement uses TRBV11-2 and TRBJ2-5; 13 bases fit TRBD2. The CDR3 runs to 19 residues. Germline lookup yields CDR1 SGHAT and CDR2 FQNNGV. Germline trimming cut 3 bases from V and 1 base from J; bases unmatched to any gene: 11. The CDR3 region is CASSFRRTSGSRAQETQYF. For the CDR3, the DNA is TGTGCCAGCAGCTTTAGGCGGACTAGCGGGAGTAGGGCCCAAGAGACCCAGTACTTC.

The gene calls are TRBV19 and TRBJ2-5, with D perhaps TRBD2 (5 bases). This CDR3 has 13 residues. Germline V gene lookup returns CDR1 LNHDA and CDR2 SQIVND (reference sequence). V lost 6 bases and J 5 bases, leaving 13 bases between the germline ends. The CDR3 region has the DNA TGTGCCAGTAGCCGGGGATTTTGGGAGACCCAGTACTTC. As protein: CASSRGFWETQYF. Together with reference TRBV19 and TRBJ2-5, the CDR3 gives the full variable domain: DGGITQSPKYLFRKEGQNVTLSCEQNLNHDAMYWYRQDPGQGLRLIYYSQIVNDFQKGDIAEGYSVSREKKESFPLTVTSAQKNPTAFYLCASSRGFWETQYFGPGTRLLVL.

The J gene is TRBJ1-1, the V gene TRBV5-6; 7 bases fit TRBD1. CDR1 SGHDT and CDR2 YYEEEE come from the germline V gene. The CDR3 spans 16 residues. Unmatched junction bases numbered 13, after V lost 5 bases and J lost 3 bases. CDR3 region: CASREPGQTRDTEAFF. The CDR3 nucleotides are TGTGCCAGCAGAGAGCCGGGACAGACAAGGGACACTGAAGCTTTCTTT.

The chain is built from TRBV19 and TRBJ1-5, with 8 nucleotides matching TRBD1. V shed 4 bases, J shed 4 bases, and the junction held 3 bases outside the gene matches. Germline V gene sequence: CDR1 LNHDA, CDR2 SQIVND (reference sequence). This CDR3 region has 14 residues. The CDR3 DNA sequence: TGTGCCAGTAGTACCAGGGGGCGGAATCAGCCCCAGCATTTT. Its translation is CASSTRGRNQPQHF.

The V and J genes are TRBV9 and TRBJ1-2, with 9 positions matching TRBD1. Germline CDR1 reads SGDLS; CDR2 reads YYNGEE. V shed 3 bases and J 0 bases; nucleotides not matched to a gene: 6. The CDR3 covers 16 residues. The CDR3 sequence is CASSAGTGKANYGYTF. The CDR3 region has the DNA TGTGCCAGCAGCGCCGGGACAGGGAAGGCTAACTATGGCTACACCTTC. Combining the CDR3 with reference TRBV9 and TRBJ1-2 gives the whole variable domain DSGVTQTPKHLITATGQRVTLRCSPRSGDLSVYWYQQSLDQGLQFLIQYYNGEERAKGNILERFSAQQFPDLHSELNLSSLELGDSALYFCASSAGTGKANYGYTFGSGTRLTVV.

The chain employs TRBV7-9 and TRBJ2-7; the match to TRBD2 covers 13 bases. This CDR3 contains 17 residues. V lost 2 bases and J lost 3; bases outside the gene matches: 7. CDR1 and CDR2 (germline): SEHNR, FQNEAQ (reference sequence). The CDR3 here is CASSLMTSGRTLYEQYF. CDR3 DNA: TGTGCCAGCAGCTTAATGACTAGCGGGAGGACCCTCTACGAGCAGTACTTC.

The chain has TRBV9 and TRBJ2-1; no clear D. The CDR3 consists of 17 residues. The germline V and J ends were trimmed by 0 bases and 1 base, with 14 bases remaining between them. Germline values: CDR1 SGDLS, CDR2 YYNGEE. The CDR3 here is CASSVEARAFSYNEQFF. As DNA, the CDR3 is TGTGCCAGCAGCGTAGAGGCAAGAGCGTTTTCCTACAATGAGCAGTTCTTC.

V gene TRBV28 combines with J gene TRBJ1-5, with D unclear. CDR3 size: 13 residues. CDR1 is MDHEN, CDR2 SYDVKM, per germline. Between the trimmed V and J ends, which lost 8 bases and 3 bases, there was a span of 11 bases. CDR3 sequence: CASRRTVNQPQHF. The CDR3 DNA reads TGTGCCAGCCGACGAACAGTCAATCAGCCCCAGCATTTT.

This clone was seen a few times. The chain has TRBV3-1 (or the pseudogene TRBV3-2) and TRBJ2-5; 10 bases agree with TRBD2. V shed 1 base and J 5 bases; nucleotides not matched to a gene: 13. Per germline, CDR1 LGHDT and CDR2 YNNKEL (reference sequence). The CDR3 is 18 residues long. Here the CDR3 DNA reads TGTGCCAGCAGCCAAGGGACGGTTACTAGCGGGATCGGGGAGACCCAGTACTTC. Translated, it gives CASSQGTVTSGIGETQYF.

This rearrangement joins TRBV7-9 to TRBJ2-1; 12 bases are shared with TRBD2. The germline V gene has CDR1 SEHNR and CDR2 FQNEAQ (reference sequence). The J segment lost 2 bases and the V segment lost 5 bases, leaving 7 bases of the junction unmatched. The CDR3 contains 17 residues. In DNA, the CDR3 is TGTGCCAGCAGCCCCCGACTAGCGGGGGTGACCTACAATGAGCAGTTCTTC. Its protein is CASSPRLAGVTYNEQFF. The full variable domain, its missing parts supplied by reference TRBV7-9 and TRBJ2-1, is DTGVSQNPRHKITKRGQNVTFRCDPISEHNRLYWYRQTLGQGPEFLTYFQNEAQLEKSRLLSDRFSAERPKGSFSTLEIQRTEQGDSAMYLCASSPRLAGVTYNEQFFGPGTRLTVL.

The chain uses TRBV10-2 and TRBJ2-7; the match to TRBD2 covers 11 bases. This CDR3 spans 16 amino acids. The germline gives CDR1 WSHSY, CDR2 SAAADI. The junction had 11 bases not matched to a gene; V was cut back by 3 bases and J by 7 bases. This chain's CDR3 is CASSERTSGPGWEQYF. For the CDR3, the DNA is TGCGCCAGCAGTGAACGGACTAGCGGGCCGGGTTGGGAGCAGTACTTC.

This clone was picked up one time. At the DNA level, this CDR3 is encoded by other sequences in the same sample as well. The chain joins TRBV14 to TRBJ2-7; the match to TRBD1 covers 9 bases. The CDR3 contains 14 residues. Germline V lookup: CDR1 SGHDN, CDR2 FVKESK. J was trimmed by 4 bases and V by 4 bases; bases with no gene match: 5. The CDR3 DNA follows: TGTGCCAGCAGCCTCGGACAGGGGACGTACGAGCAGTACTTC. Amino acid sequence: CASSLGQGTYEQYF.

V and J are TRBV27 and TRBJ2-7; D ambiguous. CDR3 length: 12 amino acids. V lost 3 bases, J lost 7 bases, and 10 bases lay in between. CDR1 is MNHEY, CDR2 SMNVEV, per germline (reference sequence). The CDR3 is CASSFLDGEQYF. In DNA form, the CDR3 reads TGTGCCAGCAGTTTCCTAGATGGGGAGCAGTACTTC.

This rearrangement joins TRBV5-8 to TRBJ2-3, with D unresolved. The CDR3 is 17 amino acids. V gave up 2 bases and J gave up 2 bases, with 18 bases separating them. CDR1 SGHTS and CDR2 YDEGEE come from the germline V gene. The CDR3 is CASSFWSSAEITDTQYF. The CDR3 nucleotides are TGTGCCAGCAGCTTCTGGTCGTCGGCGGAGATCACAGATACGCAGTATTTT. The entire variable domain, with the rest obtained from reference TRBV5-8 and TRBJ2-3, is as follows: EAGVTQSPTHLIKTRGQQATLRCSPISGHTSVYWYQQALGLGLQFLLWYDEGEERNRGNFPPRFSGRQFPNYSSELNVNALELEDSALYLCASSFWSSAEITDTQYFGPGTRLTVL.

The CDR3 nucleotides read TGTGCCAGCGTCTCCCCCAACCGTACAAGGGACGGGAGAGGGTACTACGAGCAGTACTTC. Its protein is CASVSPNRTRDGRGYYEQYF. This sequence joins TRBV3-1 (or the pseudogene TRBV3-2) and TRBJ2-7; D possibly corresponds to TRBD2 (6 bases). The germline CDR1 and CDR2 sequences are LGHDT and YNNKEL (reference sequence). The CDR3 runs 20 residues. V shed 8 bases and J shed 3 bases, with 35 bases lying between them.

The chain employs TRBV20-1 and TRBJ2-3; D is perhaps TRBD2 (6 bases). Trimming left V 3 bases short and J 0 bases short, with 13 bases between. Germline V lookup: CDR1 DFQATT, CDR2 SNEGSKA (reference sequence). The length of the CDR3 is 15 residues. CDR3 protein: CSASPDYGSTDTQYF. DNA for the CDR3: TGCAGTGCTAGTCCGGACTACGGGAGCACAGATACGCAGTATTTT.

CDR3 nucleotides: TGTGCCAGTTCAACCCGGGGGGCGGGCACGCAGTATTTT. It specifies CASSTRGAGTQYF. This chain joins TRBV19 and TRBJ2-3; the D gene is possibly TRBD2 (7 bases). The ends were cut back, 8 bases at V and 9 bases at J, with 18 bases in the middle. CDR1 LNHDA and CDR2 SQIVND come from the germline V gene (reference sequence). The CDR3 is 13 residues long.

This clone was seen once. V gene TRBV4-1 combines with J gene TRBJ1-2; no reliable D call. This CDR3 contains 15 residues. Per the germline V gene, CDR1 is MGHRA and CDR2 is YSYEKL. The germline V and J ends were trimmed by 1 base and 2 bases, with 11 bases remaining between them. The CDR3 DNA is TGCGCCAGCAGCCAAGCTGAATCGGTGAACTATGGCTACACCTTC. It translates to CASSQAESVNYGYTF.

This chain joins TRBV6-5 and TRBJ2-7, with D hard to call. The CDR3 is 15 residues long. Germline V gene data show CDR1 as MNHEY and CDR2 as SVGAGI. V was pared by 5 bases and J by 1 base, with 15 bases between. The CDR3 bases are TGTGCCAGCAGTCCCGTGGGCCGAGAGTCCTACGAGCAGTACTTC. Translated: CASSPVGRESYEQYF.

The chain joins TRBV7-9 to TRBJ1-1, with a possible D match to TRBD1 (6 bases). The CDR3 runs to 13 residues. Trimming removed 5 bases at V and 4 bases at J, with 11 bases between. Germline-derived CDR1 and CDR2 are SEHNR and FQNEAQ (reference sequence). CDR3 sequence (DNA): TGTGCCAGCAGCCCGGACAGCTTCACTGAAGCTTTCTTT. Translating it yields CASSPDSFTEAFF.

The V gene is TRBV5-1, the J gene TRBJ1-2; maybe TRBD1 (5 bases). V was pared by 4 bases and J by 8 bases, with 15 bases between. The CDR3 sequence is 13 residues long. Per germline, CDR1 SGHRS and CDR2 YFSETQ. The CDR3 DNA is TGCGCCAGCAGCCCGGGGGACGGCGGCGGCTACACCTTC. It encodes CASSPGDGGGYTF.

This sequence joins TRBV27 and TRBJ2-1; 8 bases are a match to TRBD1. The CDR3 runs to 16 residues. The germline CDR1 and CDR2 sequences are MNHEY and SMNVEV (reference sequence). Unmatched junction bases numbered 3, after V lost 2 bases and J lost 0 bases. The CDR3, as DNA: TGTGCCAGCAGTTTAGGGACAGGAGACTCCTACAATGAGCAGTTCTTC. Encoded protein: CASSLGTGDSYNEQFF.

V is TRBV7-9 and J is TRBJ2-7; 10 bases are shared with TRBD1. V gave up 2 bases and J gave up 5 bases; unmatched junction bases: 3. This CDR3 is 14 amino acids long. Per germline, CDR1 SEHNR and CDR2 FQNEAQ (reference sequence). The CDR3 spells CASSLSGTGDEQYF. CDR3 DNA: TGTGCCAGCAGCTTATCCGGGACAGGGGACGAGCAGTACTTC.

This chain uses TRBV2 with TRBJ2-1, with 14 bases matching TRBD2. The germline gives CDR1 SNHLY, CDR2 FYNNEI. Losses at the gene ends were 6 bases for V and 0 bases for J; bases not matched to a gene: 4. The CDR3 covers 17 residues. CDR3 nucleotides: TGTGCCAGCAGGGGACTAGCGGGAGTCTTCTCCTACAATGAGCAGTTCTTC. It encodes CASRGLAGVFSYNEQFF.